Each of the 9 T cell receptor beta chains below was sequenced from the same sample in a study of T-cell memory formation after mild COVID-19. In TCRdb, the 5' RACE reads were re-called with MiXCR into one record per CDR3 protein. The repertoire holds approximately 400,000 distinct CDR3 sequences, with roughly 24% as singletons. The sample was PBMCs or a T cell subset sorted from them (not recorded which). Every receptor here comes from an adult woman who had mild COVID-19 (a few samples of this study predate the infection). Cell type and time point are not known.

The rearrangement links TRBV9 to TRBJ1-2; TRBD1 is a possible D gene (6 bases). Germline V lookup: CDR1 SGDLS, CDR2 YYNGEE. Trimming removed 3 bases from V and 8 bases from J, with 20 bases in between. The CDR3 sequence is 15 residues long. The CDR3 bases are TGTGCCAGCAGCGAACGAAGGGGGGGTGCGGAAGGCTACACCTTC. Translating it yields CASSERRGGAEGYTF.

The V call is TRBV7-6, the J call TRBJ2-7, with 9 bases lining up with TRBD1. The germline V gene has CDR1 SGHVS and CDR2 FNYEAQ. The CDR3 is 17 residues long. The ends lost 1 base at V and 1 base at J; junction bases unmatched: 8. DNA for the CDR3: TGTGCCAGCAGCTTAGACGCAACAGGGGGCAGGTCCTACGAGCAGTACTTC. This encodes CASSLDATGGRSYEQYF.

The genes are TRBV7-2 and TRBJ1-5; D is undetermined. CDR3 length: 12 amino acids. The V end lost 5 bases, the J end lost 9 bases, and 11 bases lay between the germline ends. The germline V gene has CDR1 SGHTA and CDR2 FQGNSA. The CDR3 spells CASSKDVGPQHF. In nucleotides, the CDR3 is TGTGCCAGCAGCAAAGACGTAGGGCCCCAGCATTTT.

This clonotype was seen only a few times. This chain links TRBV15 with TRBJ2-1, with 12 bases aligning to TRBD2. With 7 bases clipped from V and 3 bases from J, the junction kept 10 bases outside the gene matches. This CDR3 has 17 residues. Germline-derived CDR1 and CDR2 are LNHNV and YYDKDF (reference sequence). The CDR3 DNA reads as TGTGCCACCATCGACCCTAGCGGGGGGGCGGTCTACAATGAGCAGTTCTTC. Translated: CATIDPSGGAVYNEQFF.

This chain joins TRBV15 and TRBJ1-2; no clear D gene. V shed 0 bases and J shed 4 bases, with 6 bases lying between them. CDR1 and CDR2 (germline): LNHNV, YYDKDF (reference sequence). The CDR3 is made up of 13 amino acids. The CDR3: CATSRDDLYGYTF. The CDR3 nucleotides read TGTGCCACCAGCAGAGATGACCTCTATGGCTACACCTTC.

The chain carries TRBV20-1 and TRBJ1-6; 7 positions agree with TRBD1. This CDR3 has 13 amino acids. The J segment lost 9 bases and the V segment lost 3 bases, leaving 5 bases of the junction unmatched. CDR1 and CDR2 from the germline V gene are DFQATT and SNEGSKA (reference sequence). The CDR3 nucleotides are TGCAGTGCTAGCCGGACAGGCATTTCACCCCTCCACTTT. This codes for CSASRTGISPLHF.

This clonotype was detected a few times. V and J are TRBV6-2 or TRBV6-3 and TRBJ2-2; D is possibly TRBD1 or TRBD2 (5 bases each). CDR3 length: 19 amino acids. Germline V gene lookup returns CDR1 MNHEY and CDR2 SVGEGT. The germline V and J ends were trimmed by 0 bases and 0 bases, with 17 bases remaining between them. CDR3 sequence: CASSYSRFKRGANTGELFF. For the CDR3, the DNA is TGTGCCAGCAGTTACTCCCGCTTCAAACGGGGCGCGAACACCGGGGAGCTGTTTTTT.

This clonotype was found a few times. The rearrangement uses TRBV24-1 and TRBJ2-3, with 11 bases identical to TRBD1. The germline gives CDR1 KGHDR, CDR2 SFDVKD. This CDR3 comprises 16 residues. V was pared by 4 bases and J by 4 bases, with 6 bases of the junction left unmatched. The CDR3 nucleotides read TGTGCCACCAGTGAGGGACAGGGGGAGTGGGCAGATACGCAGTATTTT. It translates to CATSEGQGEWADTQYF.

The genes are TRBV12-3 or TRBV12-4 and TRBJ1-1, with D possibly being TRBD1 (6 bases). This CDR3 has 14 residues. Between the trimmed V and J ends, which lost 5 bases and 0 bases, there was a span of 10 bases. The CDR3 loop is CASSARQVNTEAFF. CDR3 bases: TGTGCCAGCAGTGCAAGACAGGTGAACACTGAAGCTTTCTTT.